The T cell receptor beta chain described here comes from a study of post-analysis software for immune sequencing data. This clonotype was seen repeatedly, ten times or more. The antigen is undetermined. The germline V and J ends were trimmed by 1 base and 0 bases, with 10 bases remaining between them. CDR1 LGHNA and CDR2 YNFKEQ come from the germline V gene. The CDR3 loop spans 16 amino acids. Unique molecular identifiers were carried by the TCR beta cDNA libraries. TCRdb re-derived calls from the PCR reads in MiXCR, one entry per CDR3 protein. The table shows roughly 430,000 distinct CDR3 sequences, with roughly 40% occurring only once. Study-level results: Roughly 5 TRBV segments occurring more often in patients than controls included TRBV5-6, TRBV5-1 and TRBV20-1. People with multiple sclerosis had a significantly lower normalized Chao1 diversity than controls did.

This chain connects TRBV4-2 to TRBJ2-1, with D perhaps TRBD2 (6 bases). Source material: blood. This TCR was sampled from a girl aged 2-9 years with multiple sclerosis. The CDR3 protein is CASSQGVAVSYNEQFF. CDR3 nucleotides: TGTGCCAGCAGCCAAGGAGTAGCGGTCTCCTACAATGAGCAGTTCTTC.